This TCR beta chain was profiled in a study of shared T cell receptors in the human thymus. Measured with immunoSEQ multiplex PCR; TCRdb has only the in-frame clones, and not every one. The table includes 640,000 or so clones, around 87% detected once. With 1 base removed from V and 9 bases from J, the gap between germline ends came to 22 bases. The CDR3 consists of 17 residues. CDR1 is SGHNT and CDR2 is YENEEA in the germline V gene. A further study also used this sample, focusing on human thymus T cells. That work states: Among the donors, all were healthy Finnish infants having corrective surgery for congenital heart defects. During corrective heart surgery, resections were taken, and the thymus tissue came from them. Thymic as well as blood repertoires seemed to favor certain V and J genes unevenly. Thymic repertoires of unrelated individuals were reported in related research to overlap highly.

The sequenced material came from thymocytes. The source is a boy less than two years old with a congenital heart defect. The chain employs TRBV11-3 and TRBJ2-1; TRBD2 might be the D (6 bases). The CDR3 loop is CASSLVLRSGVSPEQFF. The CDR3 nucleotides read TGTGCCAGCAGCTTAGTTTTAAGGTCGGGAGTATCCCCTGAGCAGTTCTTC. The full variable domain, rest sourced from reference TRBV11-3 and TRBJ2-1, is EAGVVQSPRYKIIEKKQPVAFWCNPISGHNTLYWYLQNLGQGPELLIRYENEEAVDDSQLPKDRFSAERLKGVDSTLKIQPAELGDSAVYLCASSLVLRSGVSPEQFFGPGTRLTVL.